This T cell receptor (beta chain) stems from a study of blood T cells in healthy people across ages. General study findings and limits: Aged donors had fewer naive CD4+ cells and lower diversity than long-lived donors. TCR beta diversity per million T cells fell roughly linearly with age.

Peripheral blood samples of around 9.8 milliliters were drawn from each donor. Points on this clonotype: Its antigen is not identified.

Germline CDR1 reads SGHRS; CDR2 reads YFSETQ. There are 16 residues in the CDR3. Trimming left V 2 bases short and J 2 bases short, with 11 bases between. Together with a sample-barcoded 5' primer, a J-beta primer mix was included in a second PCR lasting roughly 6 to 12 cycles. Sequencing recovered at least 2.5 million CDR3-containing paired-end reads from each sample. TCRdb redid the calling of the 5' RACE reads with MiXCR, one entry per CDR3 protein. Of fewer than 900,000 distinct CDR3 sequences in the sample, about 42% were seen once. V is TRBV5-1 and J is TRBJ2-6, with a possible D match to TRBD2 (5 bases). The receptor's source is a woman aged 55-75 years in good health. Sequencing used blood. CDR3 DNA sequence: TGCGCCAGCAGCTTCATGGAGGCGGCTGGGGCCAACGTCCTGACTTTC. It encodes CASSFMEAAGANVLTF.